One sample yielded the 11 T cell receptor beta chains listed below, sequenced in a study of control samples from healthy donors and cancer patients. Profiled with immunoSEQ multiplex PCR; TCRdb holds only in-frame clones, not every one. The sample lists about 150,000 clones; 85% to 95% were seen once. The sequencing input was blood. Receptors originate from a woman aged 40 to 50 in good health.

The chain employs TRBV7-9 and TRBJ2-1, with 8 nucleotides matching TRBD2. Unmatched junction bases numbered 13, after V lost 5 bases and J lost 7 bases. Looked up from germline, CDR1 is SEHNR and CDR2 is FQNEAQ (reference sequence). The CDR3 spans 16 residues. CDR3 in DNA: TGTGCCAGCAGCCTTACCGGGACTAGTCGGGGTAATGAGCAGTTCTTC. Its protein product is CASSLTGTSRGNEQFF.

A remark on this clone: The sample contains more than one DNA sequence encoding this CDR3. V is TRBV5-4 and J is TRBJ2-5, with 8 nucleotides matching TRBD2. The length of the CDR3 is 14 residues. V gave up 1 base and J gave up 1 base; unmatched junction bases: 0. Per the germline V gene, CDR1 is SGHNT and CDR2 is YYREEE (reference sequence). CDR3 coding DNA: TGTGCCAGCAGCTTGCGGGGGGGCCAAGAGACCCAGTACTTC. Protein sequence: CASSLRGGQETQYF.

The rearrangement joins TRBV6-1 to TRBJ1-2; 9 positions agree with TRBD1. The ends lost 2 bases at V and 7 bases at J; junction bases unmatched: 2. Germline CDR1 and CDR2: MNHNS and SASEGT. This CDR3 has 13 amino acids. The CDR3 here is CASSERTGVGYTF. The CDR3, as DNA: TGTGCCAGCAGTGAAAGGACAGGGGTTGGCTACACCTTC.

V is TRBV5-4 and J is TRBJ1-1; D remains ambiguous. Germline V lookup: CDR1 SGHNT, CDR2 YYREEE (reference sequence). The CDR3 contains 14 residues. Trimming shortened V by 2 bases and J by 11 bases, and 19 bases separated the two germline ends. CDR3 nucleotides: TGTGCCAGCAGCTTAACAACAGCAGCCCTGGAGGCTTTCTTT. It is translated as CASSLTTAALEAFF.

The rearrangement links TRBV9 to TRBJ1-5, with a tentative D call TRBD1 (5 bases). V shed 0 bases and J shed 4 bases, with 11 bases lying between them. Germline V gives CDR1 SGDLS, CDR2 YYNGEE. The CDR3 sequence is 15 residues long. Here the CDR3 reads CASSVGGVANQPQHF. The DNA for the CDR3 is TGTGCCAGCAGCGTAGGGGGCGTAGCAAATCAGCCCCAGCATTTT.

This clone has only a few counts. The chain combines TRBV5-4 with TRBJ1-3; D unresolved. The V end was cut by 4 bases, the J end by 8 bases, with 19 bases between. This CDR3 has 15 residues. Germline assignment: CDR1 SGHNT and CDR2 YYREEE (reference sequence). This chain's CDR3 is CASSPSTTTVDTIYF. CDR3 nucleotides: TGTGCCAGCAGCCCGAGCACAACCACAGTAGACACCATATATTTT.

The chain employs TRBV6-2 or TRBV6-3 and TRBJ1-2; perhaps TRBD1 as D (5 bases). This CDR3 has 13 residues. The V end was cut by 6 bases, the J end by 2 bases, with 10 bases between. Germline V gene data show CDR1 as MNHEY and CDR2 as SVGEGT. The CDR3 loop is CASSEGRNYGYTF. CDR3 nucleotide sequence: TGTGCCAGCAGCGAGGGACGGAACTATGGCTACACCTTC.

This clone has only one observation. V and J are TRBV7-2 and TRBJ2-5; possibly TRBD2 for D (7 bases). The CDR3 covers 13 residues. The V gene lost 1 base and the J gene lost 9 bases, with 12 bases spanning the gap. Germline V lookup: CDR1 SGHTA, CDR2 FQGNSA. DNA for the CDR3: TGTGCCAGCAGCTTAGAGGGGGGGCGGGCCCAGTACTTC. Its protein is CASSLEGGRAQYF.

This clone was observed once. The chain has TRBV7-8 and TRBJ1-5; D unclear. Germline V gene data show CDR1 as SGHVS and CDR2 as FQNEAQ. The CDR3 runs to 14 residues. V lost 2 bases, J lost 4 bases, and 9 bases lay in between. The CDR3 is CASSLKPLNQPQHF. The CDR3 DNA sequence: TGTGCCAGCAGCTTAAAGCCTCTAAATCAGCCCCAGCATTTT. Full variable domain (rest looked up from reference TRBV7-8 and TRBJ1-5): GAGVSQSPRYKVAKRGQDVALRCDPISGHVSLFWYQQALGQGPEFLTYFQNEAQLDKSGLPSDRFFAERPEGSVSTLKIQRTQQEDSAVYLCASSLKPLNQPQHFGDGTRLSIL.

This clone was seen a few times. The J gene is TRBJ2-7, the V gene TRBV5-4; TRBD1 or TRBD2 may be the D gene (5 bases each). The CDR3 consists of 14 residues. Germline V lookup: CDR1 SGHNT, CDR2 YYREEE (reference sequence). With 3 bases removed from V and 4 bases from J, the gap between germline ends came to 14 bases. CDR3 sequence: CASSSRGAAYEQYF. The DNA for the CDR3 is TGTGCCAGCAGCTCAAGAGGGGCAGCTTACGAGCAGTACTTC.

The chain has TRBV7-2 and TRBJ2-3; 10 bases fit TRBD2. CDR1 SGHTA and CDR2 FQGNSA come from the germline V gene. The V gene end was trimmed by 1 base and the J gene end by 3 bases; junction bases not matched to a gene: 4. The CDR3 is 16 residues long. The CDR3 DNA is TGTGCCAGCAGCTTAGGGCTAGCGGGGGTGACAGATACGCAGTATTTT. Its translation is CASSLGLAGVTDTQYF.